The T cell receptor beta chain under discussion was sequenced for a study of T-cell reconstitution after alpha-beta-depleted transplantation in children listed by TCRdb under 2016. In terms of the full investigation: Using TCR repertoire profiling, the study quantitatively followed how T-cell immune reconstitution unfolded in children after TCRalphabeta/CD19-depleted allogeneic hematopoietic cell transplantation. Broad study findings and their caveats: The high TCRbeta diversity at day 60 in some patients was ascribed to recipient T cells and intrathymic progenitors that had survived conditioning. About two months after transplant, the apparently early recovery of alphabetaT-cell counts reportedly depended on just several hundred clones that had expanded rapidly and came from non-depleted graft cells. Over subsequent months, a decline in hyperexpanded clone frequencies was noted, and after one year, T-cell counts and TCRbeta diversity were mostly ascribed to newly produced T cells.

Explained via the paper, the treatment or condition label denotes: allogeneic hematopoietic cell transplantation with graft depleted of TCRalphabeta T cells and CD19 B cells. The children who served as transplant recipients had been given grafts of TCRalphabeta/CD19-depleted allogeneic hematopoietic cells. This clonotype was seen many times. This receptor's antigen is unknown. No quality values exist for individual bases; no much larger clone is one base distant. The library was produced with PCR. TCRdb shows the sequencer as Illumina HiSeq 2500. Molecular barcoding was employed in the preparation of TCR libraries, with unique molecular identifiers being used to normalize TCRbeta repertoire quantification. The public sequencing data were trimmed at Q25 with fastp and processed into clonotypes with MiXCR by TCRdb, which kept only in-frame beta chains. A single entry per CDR3 protein holds the most common genes and DNA from its merged rows. This sample gives approximately 170,000 distinct CDR3 sequences in total; approximately 12% of them show up just once. The ten largest account for about 13% of the sample.

The sequenced sample was PBMCs, obtained before TCRalphabeta/CD19-depleted stem cell transplant. This receptor was identified in a boy aged 2 to 10 with acute myeloid leukemia, due to receive a stem cell transplant.

The nucleotide sequence is given as TGCAGTGCTAGAGACGGACTAGCGGGGGGAGATACGCAGTATTTT. Translated, it gives CSARDGLAGGDTQYF. The chain is made from TRBV20-1 and TRBJ2-3, with 14 junctional bases fitting TRBD2. The CDR3 contains 15 residues, cysteine and phenylalanine counted. The retained sequence is limited to the CDR3, 45 bases, with the frame set at the first base. From the germline V gene (reference sequence), CDR1 is DFQATT and CDR2 is SNEGSKA. Trimming takes 0 bases off V and 5 bases off J; junction bases not matched to a gene: 1.